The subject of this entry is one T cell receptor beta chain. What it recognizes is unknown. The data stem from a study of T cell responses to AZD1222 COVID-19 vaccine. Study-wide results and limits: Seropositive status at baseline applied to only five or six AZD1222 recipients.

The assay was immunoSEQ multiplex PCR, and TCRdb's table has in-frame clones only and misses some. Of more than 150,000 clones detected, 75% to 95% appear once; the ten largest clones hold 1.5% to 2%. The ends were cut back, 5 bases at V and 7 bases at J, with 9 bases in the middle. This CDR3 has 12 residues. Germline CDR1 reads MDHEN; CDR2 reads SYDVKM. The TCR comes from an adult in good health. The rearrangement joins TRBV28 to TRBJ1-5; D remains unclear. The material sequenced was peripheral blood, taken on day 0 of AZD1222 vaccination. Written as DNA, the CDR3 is TGTGCCAGCAGTCAGCGGCTACAGCCCCAGCATTTT. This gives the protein CASSQRLQPQHF.